The present entry profiles one T cell receptor (beta chain) with its context. The antigen remains unidentified. The CDR3 has 18 amino acids. With 1 base clipped from V and 3 bases from J, the junction kept 9 bases outside the gene matches. Germline-derived CDR1 and CDR2 are MGHRA and YSYEKL. This specimen comes from a study of T cell responses to AZD1222 COVID-19 vaccine. Sequencing was performed with immunoSEQ multiplex PCR; in TCRdb, only in-frame clones are kept and a portion is missing. The profile shows about 100,000 clones, more than 70% of them singletons. Overall study findings and caveats: Unmutated variant regions reportedly attract nearly half of all spike-specific TCRs. Spike-specific TCR breadth and depth grew following two AZD1222 doses. The donor group comprised mostly white British people and more females; the analysis possibly underestimated clonal diversity. After the peak T cell response, and only then, were repertoires sampled.

The input for sequencing was peripheral blood, taken on day 0 of MenACWY control vaccination. The sequence came from an adult in good health. V and J are TRBV4-1 and TRBJ1-1, with TRBD1 matching 12 bases. The CDR3 coding sequence is TGCGCCAGCAGCCAAGGGGGGGACAGGGGGCGTCGGTACACTGAAGCTTTCTTT. Protein: CASSQGGDRGRRYTEAFF.